Included here is one TCR beta chain sequence, with context. This sample is drawn from a study of blood T cell repertoires in COVID-19. Original handling: Researchers report that nucleated cell counts were estimated from reference gene primer amplification. Using immunoSEQ multiplex PCR, the repertoire was profiled, and TCRdb retains in-frame clones only, with some absent. V and J calls and clone size are copied from that table; D and trimming were computed from the DNA. This sample has over 150,000 clones; 78% occur once, and the top ten carry under 2%. The receptor comes from an elderly man with acute or convalescent COVID-19. Sequencing was done on a sample of peripheral blood.

The CDR3 region has the DNA TGTGCCAGCAGCCAAGTAGCGGGGAGCACAGATACGCAGTATTTT. Translated: CASSQVAGSTDTQYF. The chain is built from TRBV3-1 (or the pseudogene TRBV3-2) and TRBJ2-3; TRBD2 matches 8 bases. V gave up 1 base and J gave up 0 bases; unmatched junction bases: 0. Per germline, CDR1 LGHDT and CDR2 YNNKEL (reference sequence). The CDR3 covers 15 residues.